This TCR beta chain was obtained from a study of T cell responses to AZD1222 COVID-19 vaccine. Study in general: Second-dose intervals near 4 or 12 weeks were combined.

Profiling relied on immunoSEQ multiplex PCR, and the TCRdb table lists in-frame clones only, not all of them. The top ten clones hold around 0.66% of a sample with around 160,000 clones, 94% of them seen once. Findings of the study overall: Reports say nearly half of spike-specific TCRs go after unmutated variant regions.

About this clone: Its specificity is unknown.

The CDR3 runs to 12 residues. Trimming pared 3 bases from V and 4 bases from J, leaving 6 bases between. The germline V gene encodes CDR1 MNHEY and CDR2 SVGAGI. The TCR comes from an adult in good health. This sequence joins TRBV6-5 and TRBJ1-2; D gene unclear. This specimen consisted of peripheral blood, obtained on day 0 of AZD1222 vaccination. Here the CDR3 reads CASSYGLYGYTF. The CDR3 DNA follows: TGTGCCAGCAGTTATGGGCTCTATGGCTACACCTTC.